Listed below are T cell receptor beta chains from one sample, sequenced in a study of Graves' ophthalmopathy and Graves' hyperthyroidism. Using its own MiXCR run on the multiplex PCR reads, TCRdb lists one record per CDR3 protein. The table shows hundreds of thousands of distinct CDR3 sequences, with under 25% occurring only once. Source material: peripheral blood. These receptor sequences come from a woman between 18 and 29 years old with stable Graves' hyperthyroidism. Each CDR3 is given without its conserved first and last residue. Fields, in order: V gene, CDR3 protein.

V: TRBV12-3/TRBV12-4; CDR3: ASLTPYTEAF
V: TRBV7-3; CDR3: ASSLSGTAFETQY
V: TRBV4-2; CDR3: ASSPSGEWRYEQY
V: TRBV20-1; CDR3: SAPSGTGSFEQY
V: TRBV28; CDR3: ASSLRLRDTYDHGYT
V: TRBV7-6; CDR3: ASSLREIQETQY
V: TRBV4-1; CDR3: ASSQERTGKTTEAF
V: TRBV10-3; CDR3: AISATMGQISNYGYT
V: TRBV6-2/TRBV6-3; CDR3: ASSYTRGLAGEGTQY
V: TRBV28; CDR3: ASSPLGTGYGYT
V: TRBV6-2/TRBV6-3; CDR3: ASSATQAEQY
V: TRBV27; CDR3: ASSLASGTVELF
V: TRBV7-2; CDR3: ASSSPLAGVYEQY
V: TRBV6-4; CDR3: ASTRGGGQGSNYGYT
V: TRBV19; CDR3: ASRIAGNTGELF